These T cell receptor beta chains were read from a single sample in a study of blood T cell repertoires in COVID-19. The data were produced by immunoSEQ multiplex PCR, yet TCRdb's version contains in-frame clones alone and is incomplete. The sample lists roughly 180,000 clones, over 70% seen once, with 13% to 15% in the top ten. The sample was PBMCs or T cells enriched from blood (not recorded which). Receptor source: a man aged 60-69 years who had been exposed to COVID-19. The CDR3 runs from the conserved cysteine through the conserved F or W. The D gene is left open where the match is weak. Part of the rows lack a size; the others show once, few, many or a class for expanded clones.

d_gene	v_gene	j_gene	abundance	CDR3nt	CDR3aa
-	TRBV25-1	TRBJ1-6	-	TGTGCCAGCAGTGAATGGGCCATTAATTCACCCCTCCACTTT	CASSEWAINSPLHF
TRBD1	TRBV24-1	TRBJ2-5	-	TGTGCCACCAGTGATTTGGGACAGGGGGGAGAGACCCAGTACTTC	CATSDLGQGGETQYF
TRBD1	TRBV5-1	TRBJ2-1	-	TGCGCCAGCAGCTTGGCGGATTTACCGGGACAGGCAATCAATGAGCAGTTCTTC	CASSLADLPGQAINEQFF
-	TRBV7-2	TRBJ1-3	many	TGTGCCAGCAGCTTATGGGGGGTGGGAAACACCATATATTTT	CASSLWGVGNTIYF
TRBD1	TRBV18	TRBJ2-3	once	TGTGCCAGCTCCCAGGGACAGCCTAGCACAGATACGCAGTATTTT	CASSQGQPSTDTQYF
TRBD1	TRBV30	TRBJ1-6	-	TGTGCCTGGAGTGTACAACAGGGGGCTAATTCACCCCTCCACTTT	CAWSVQQGANSPLHF
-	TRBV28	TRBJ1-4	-	TGTGCCAGCACCCCTCGGAGTAATGAAAAACTGTTTTTT	CASTPRSNEKLFF
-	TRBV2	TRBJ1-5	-	TGTGCCAGCAGGACTGCGGGGCTTAGCAATCAGCCCCAGCATTTT	CASRTAGLSNQPQHF
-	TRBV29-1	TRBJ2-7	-	TGCAGCGTTGCCCCGGGAAGGGCCGCCTACGAGCAGTACTTC	CSVAPGRAAYEQYF
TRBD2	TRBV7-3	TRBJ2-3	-	TGTGCCAGCAGGCAAGCGGGAGGAGACACAGATACGCAGTATTTT	CASRQAGGDTDTQYF
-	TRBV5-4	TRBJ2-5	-	TGTGCCAGCAGGGGGGTTAGGGGAGGTAGAGAGACCCAGTACTTC	CASRGVRGGRETQYF
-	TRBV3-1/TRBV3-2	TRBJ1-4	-	TGTGCCAGCAGCCCAGGGGATGAAAAACTGTTTTTT	CASSPGDEKLFF
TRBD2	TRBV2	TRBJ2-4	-	TGTGCCAGCAGTGAAGCGCTTGCTAGCGGGATTCAGTACTTC	CASSEALASGIQYF
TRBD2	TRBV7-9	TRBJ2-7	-	TGTGCCAGCAGCTTCAGCCTCTCTAGCGGGAGTTACGAGCAGTACTTC	CASSFSLSSGSYEQYF
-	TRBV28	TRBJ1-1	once	TGTGCCAGCAGTTTATGGACCGAGACAGTTGAAGCTTTCTTT	CASSLWTETVEAFF
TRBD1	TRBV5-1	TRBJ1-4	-	TGCGCCAGCAGCCCCGGTCAGGGGGCAGTTTTTCCCGGTGAAAAACTGTTTTTT	CASSPGQGAVFPGEKLFF
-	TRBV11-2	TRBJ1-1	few	TGTGCCAGCAGCATTTTGGGACAGAACACTGAAGCTTTCTTT	CASSILGQNTEAFF
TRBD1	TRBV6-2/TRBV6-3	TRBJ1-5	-	TGTGCCAGCAGCCACAGGGGCCGTAGCAATCAGCCCCAGCATTTT	CASSHRGRSNQPQHF
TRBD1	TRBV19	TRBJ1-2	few	TGTGCCAGTACCGAGGACAGGCGGTCCTATGGCTACACCTTC	CASTEDRRSYGYTF
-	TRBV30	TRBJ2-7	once	TGTGCCTGGAGTGTACGAGGGATGTGGAGTGGCGAGCAGTACTTC	CAWSVRGMWSGEQYF
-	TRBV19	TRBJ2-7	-	TGTGCCAGTTCCCGCAGGGGTCCCAACTACGAGCAGTACTTC	CASSRRGPNYEQYF
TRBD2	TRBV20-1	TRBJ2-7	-	TGCAGTGCTAGTCTTAGCGGGAGGACCGACGAGCAGTACTTC	CSASLSGRTDEQYF
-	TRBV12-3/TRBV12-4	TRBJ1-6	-	TGTGCCAGCAGTGGACAGAATTCACCCCTCCACTTT	CASSGQNSPLHF
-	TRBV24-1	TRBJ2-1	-	TGTGCCACCAGTGATAGGTGGACAGGGAGGGATGAGCAGTTCTTC	CATSDRWTGRDEQFF
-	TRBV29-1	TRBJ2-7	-	TGCAGCGTTGCGCCAGGGGTCCACGAGCAGTACTTC	CSVAPGVHEQYF
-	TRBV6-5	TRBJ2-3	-	TGTGCCAGCAGTACAAAGGACTCACCATGGGGGCAGTATTTT	CASSTKDSPWGQYF
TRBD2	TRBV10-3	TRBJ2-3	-	TGTGCCATCAGTGAGTCGACTCGGCTAGCGGAAATCTCGGACACGCAGTATTTT	CAISESTRLAEISDTQYF
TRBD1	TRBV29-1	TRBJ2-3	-	TGCAGCGTTGAGCGGACAGGGGTAGGGGCAGATACGCAGTATTTT	CSVERTGVGADTQYF
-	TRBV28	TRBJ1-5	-	TGTGCCAGCACCCCAGGTTATAGCAATCAGCCCCAGCATTTT	CASTPGYSNQPQHF
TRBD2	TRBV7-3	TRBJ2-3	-	TGTGCCAGCAGCCAGACTAGCAGAAGCACAGATACGCAGTATTTT	CASSQTSRSTDTQYF
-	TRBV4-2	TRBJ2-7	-	TGTGCCAGCAGCCAAGCTCGACAGACATTCTCCTACGAGCAGTACTTC	CASSQARQTFSYEQYF
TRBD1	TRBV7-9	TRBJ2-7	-	TGTGCCAGCAGCCCTACACCCGGGACAGAAACCTACGAGCAGTACTTC	CASSPTPGTETYEQYF
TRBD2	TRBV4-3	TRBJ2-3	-	TGCGCCAGCAGCCAAGAAGGCACTAGCGGGAGGCTGGCCACTAGCACAGATACGCAGTATTTT	CASSQEGTSGRLATSTDTQYF
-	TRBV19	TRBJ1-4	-	TGTGCCAGTAGGATGGACATATATAATGAAAAACTGTTTTTT	CASRMDIYNEKLFF
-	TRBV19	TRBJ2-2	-	TGTGCCAGTACCCGACAGAACACCGGGGAGCTGTTTTTT	CASTRQNTGELFF
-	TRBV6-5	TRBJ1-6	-	TGTGCCAGCACCTCGAGCTCACCCCTCCACTTT	CASTSSSPLHF
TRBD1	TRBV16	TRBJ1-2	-	TGTGCCAGCAGCCAATTGGGGACAGCATCTATCTGGGGCTACACCTTC	CASSQLGTASIWGYTF
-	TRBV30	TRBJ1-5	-	TGTGCCTGGAGTGAAGAAGGGCGGGGAAATCAGCCCCAGCATTTT	CAWSEEGRGNQPQHF
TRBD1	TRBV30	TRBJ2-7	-	TGTGCCTGGGGCGACAGGGCCTACGAGCAGTACTTC	CAWGDRAYEQYF
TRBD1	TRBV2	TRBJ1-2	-	TGTGCCAGCAGTGAAATGGACAGGGGCTATGGCTACACCTTC	CASSEMDRGYGYTF
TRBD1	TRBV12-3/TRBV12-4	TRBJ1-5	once	TGTGCCAGCATAGAGGGGGCAGATCAGCCCCAGCATTTT	CASIEGADQPQHF